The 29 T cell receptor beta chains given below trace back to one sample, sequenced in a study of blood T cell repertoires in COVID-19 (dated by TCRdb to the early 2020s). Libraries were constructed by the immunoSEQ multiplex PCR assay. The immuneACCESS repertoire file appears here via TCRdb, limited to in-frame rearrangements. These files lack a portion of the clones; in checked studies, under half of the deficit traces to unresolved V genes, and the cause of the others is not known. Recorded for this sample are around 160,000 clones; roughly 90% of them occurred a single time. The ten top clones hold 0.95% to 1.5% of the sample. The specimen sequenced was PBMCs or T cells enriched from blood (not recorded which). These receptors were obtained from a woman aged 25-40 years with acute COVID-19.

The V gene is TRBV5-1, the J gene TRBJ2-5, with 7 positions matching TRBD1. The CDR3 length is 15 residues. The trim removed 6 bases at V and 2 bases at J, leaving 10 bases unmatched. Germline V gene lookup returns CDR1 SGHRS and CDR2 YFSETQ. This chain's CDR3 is CASTNYGTEQETQYF. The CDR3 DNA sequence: TGCGCCAGCACAAATTACGGGACAGAACAAGAGACCCAGTACTTC. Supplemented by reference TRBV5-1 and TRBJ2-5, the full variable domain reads KAGVTQTPRYLIKTRGQQVTLSCSPISGHRSVSWYQQTPGQGLQFLFEYFSETQRNKGNFPGRFSGRQFSNSRSEMNVSTLELGDSALYLCASTNYGTEQETQYFGPGTRLLVL.

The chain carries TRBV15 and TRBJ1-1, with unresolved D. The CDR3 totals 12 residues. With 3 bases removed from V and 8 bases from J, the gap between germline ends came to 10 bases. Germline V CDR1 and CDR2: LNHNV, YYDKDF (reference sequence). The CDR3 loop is CATSSPGREAFF. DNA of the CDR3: TGTGCCACCAGCAGTCCTGGGAGGGAAGCTTTCTTT.

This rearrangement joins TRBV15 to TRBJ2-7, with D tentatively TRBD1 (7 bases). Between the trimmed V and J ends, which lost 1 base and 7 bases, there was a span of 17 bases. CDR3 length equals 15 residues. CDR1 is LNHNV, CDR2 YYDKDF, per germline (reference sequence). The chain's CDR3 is CATSRVGQGGSEQYF. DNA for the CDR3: TGTGCCACCAGCAGAGTAGGGCAGGGGGGTTCTGAGCAGTACTTC.

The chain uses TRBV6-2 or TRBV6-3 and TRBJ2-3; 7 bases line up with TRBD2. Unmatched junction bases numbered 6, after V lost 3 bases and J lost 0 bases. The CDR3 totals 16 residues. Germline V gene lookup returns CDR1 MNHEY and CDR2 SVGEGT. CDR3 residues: CASSYRRGTSTDTQYF. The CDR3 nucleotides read TGTGCCAGCAGTTATCGGCGGGGGACTAGCACAGATACGCAGTATTTT.

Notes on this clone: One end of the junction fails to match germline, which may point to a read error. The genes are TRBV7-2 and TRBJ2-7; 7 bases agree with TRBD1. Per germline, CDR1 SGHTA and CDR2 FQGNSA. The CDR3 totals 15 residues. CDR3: CAGSLQGIGPYEQYF. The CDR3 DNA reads TGTGCCGGCAGCCTACAGGGGATAGGACCCTACGAGCAGTACTTC.

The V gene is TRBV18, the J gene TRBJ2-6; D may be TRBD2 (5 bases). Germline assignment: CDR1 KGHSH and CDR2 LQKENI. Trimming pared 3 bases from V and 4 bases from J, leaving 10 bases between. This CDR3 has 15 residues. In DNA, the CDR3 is TGTGCCAGCTCACCGCCGGCGGGCGGGGCCAACGTCCTGACTTTC. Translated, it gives CASSPPAGGANVLTF.

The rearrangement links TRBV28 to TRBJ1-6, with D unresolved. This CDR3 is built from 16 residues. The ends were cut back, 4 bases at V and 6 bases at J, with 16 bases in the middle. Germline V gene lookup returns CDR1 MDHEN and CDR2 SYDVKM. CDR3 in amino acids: CASSSEGGLGNSPLHF. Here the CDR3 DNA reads TGTGCCAGCAGTTCCGAGGGAGGGCTTGGTAATTCACCCCTCCACTTT. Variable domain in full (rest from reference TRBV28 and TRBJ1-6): DVKVTQSSRYLVKRTGEKVFLECVQDMDHENMFWYRQDPGLGLRLIYFSYDVKMKEKGDIPEGYSVSREKKERFSLILESASTNQTSMYLCASSSEGGLGNSPLHFGNGTRLTVT.

As DNA, the CDR3 is TGTGCCAGCAGCTTTTCCGTCGATAGCGGGGGGACCTACGAGCAGTACTTC. It specifies CASSFSVDSGGTYEQYF. The chain links TRBV13 to TRBJ2-7; 10 bases fit TRBD2. CDR3 length: 17 amino acids. V trimming: 3 bases; J trimming: 2 bases; junction bases outside the gene matches: 10. Looked up from germline, CDR1 is PRHDT and CDR2 is FYEKMQ (reference sequence).

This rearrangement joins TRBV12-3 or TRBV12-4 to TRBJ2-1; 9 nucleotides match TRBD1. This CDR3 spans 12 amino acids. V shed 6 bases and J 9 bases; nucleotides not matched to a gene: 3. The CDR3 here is CASRRQGGEQFF. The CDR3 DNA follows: TGTGCCAGCAGGAGACAGGGGGGTGAGCAGTTCTTC.

CDR3 bases: TGTGCCAGCAGTTTAGCCGGGACATCCGGTCTGGTTGAAGCTTTCTTT. It specifies CASSLAGTSGLVEAFF. The V gene is TRBV28, the J gene TRBJ1-1; TRBD1 is a possible D gene (6 bases). Per the germline V gene, CDR1 is MDHEN and CDR2 is SYDVKM. V lost 2 bases to trimming and J lost 7 bases, with 20 bases between them. The length of the CDR3 is 16 residues.

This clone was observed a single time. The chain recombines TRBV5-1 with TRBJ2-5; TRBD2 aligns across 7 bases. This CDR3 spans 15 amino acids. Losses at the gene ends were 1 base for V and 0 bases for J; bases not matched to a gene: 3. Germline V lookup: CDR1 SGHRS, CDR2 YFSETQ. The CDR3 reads CASSLSSGHQETQYF. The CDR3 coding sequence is TGCGCCAGCAGCTTGTCTAGCGGTCACCAAGAGACCCAGTACTTC. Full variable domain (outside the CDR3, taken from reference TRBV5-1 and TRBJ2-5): KAGVTQTPRYLIKTRGQQVTLSCSPISGHRSVSWYQQTPGQGLQFLFEYFSETQRNKGNFPGRFSGRQFSNSRSEMNVSTLELGDSALYLCASSLSSGHQETQYFGPGTRLLVL.

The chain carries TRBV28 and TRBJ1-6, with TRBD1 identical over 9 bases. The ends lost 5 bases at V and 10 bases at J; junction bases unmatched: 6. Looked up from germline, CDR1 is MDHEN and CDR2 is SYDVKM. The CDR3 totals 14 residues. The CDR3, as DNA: TGTGCCAGCAGTGCCGGGACAGGGTGGTCACCCCTCCACTTT. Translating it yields CASSAGTGWSPLHF.

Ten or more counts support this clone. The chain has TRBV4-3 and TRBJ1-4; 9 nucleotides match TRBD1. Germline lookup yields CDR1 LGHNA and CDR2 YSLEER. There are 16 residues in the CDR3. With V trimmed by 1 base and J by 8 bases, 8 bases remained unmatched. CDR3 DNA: TGCGCCAGCAGCCAAGCGCCGGGACAGGGACACGAAAAACTGTTTTTT. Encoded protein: CASSQAPGQGHEKLFF.

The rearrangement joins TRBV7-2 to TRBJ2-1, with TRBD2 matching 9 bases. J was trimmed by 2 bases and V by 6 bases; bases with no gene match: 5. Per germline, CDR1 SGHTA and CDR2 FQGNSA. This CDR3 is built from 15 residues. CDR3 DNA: TGTGCCAGCAGTCGTCAGCGGGAGGCCTACAATGAGCAGTTCTTC. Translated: CASSRQREAYNEQFF. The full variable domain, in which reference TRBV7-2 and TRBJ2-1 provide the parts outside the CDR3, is GAGVSQSPSNKVTEKGKDVELRCDPISGHTALYWYRQSLGQGLEFLIYFQGNSAPDKSGLPSDRFSAERTGGSVSTLTIQRTQQEDSAVYLCASSRQREAYNEQFFGPGTRLTVL.

CDR3 region: CASRSGTAYGYTF. The CDR3 bases are TGTGCCAGCAGGTCCGGGACAGCCTATGGCTACACCTTC. The chain recombines TRBV7-2 with TRBJ1-2; 7 nucleotides align to TRBD1. The germline CDR1 and CDR2 sequences are SGHTA and FQGNSA. The trim removed 6 bases at V and 4 bases at J, leaving 5 bases unmatched. The CDR3 is 13 residues long.

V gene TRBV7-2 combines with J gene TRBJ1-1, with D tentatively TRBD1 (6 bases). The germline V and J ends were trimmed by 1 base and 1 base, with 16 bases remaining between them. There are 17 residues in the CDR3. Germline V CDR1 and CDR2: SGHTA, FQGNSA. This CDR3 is CASSLEGVGFANTEAFF. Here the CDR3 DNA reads TGTGCCAGCAGCTTAGAGGGGGTGGGGTTTGCGAACACTGAAGCTTTCTTT.

Here the CDR3 reads CASSYSTSTGGVLTF. CDR3 sequence (DNA): TGTGCCAGCAGTTACTCGACTTCAACCGGCGGCGTCCTGACTTTC. The V call is TRBV6-2 or TRBV6-3, the J call TRBJ2-6; D is undetermined. Trimming left V 0 bases short and J 12 bases short, with 15 bases between. The CDR3 totals 15 residues. Germline CDR1 is MNHEY and CDR2 is SVGEGT.

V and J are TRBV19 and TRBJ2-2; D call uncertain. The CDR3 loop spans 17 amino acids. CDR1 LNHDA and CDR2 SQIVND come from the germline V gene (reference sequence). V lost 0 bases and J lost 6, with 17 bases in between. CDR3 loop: CASSIDGSASRSGELFF. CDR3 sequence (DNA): TGTGCCAGTAGTATAGATGGATCCGCCTCGAGGTCCGGGGAGCTGTTTTTT.

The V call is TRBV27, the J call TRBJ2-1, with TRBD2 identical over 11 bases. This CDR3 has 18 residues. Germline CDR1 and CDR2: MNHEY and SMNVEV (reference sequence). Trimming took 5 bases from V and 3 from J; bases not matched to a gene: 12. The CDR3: CASSPANLAGGYYNEQFF. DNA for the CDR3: TGTGCCAGCAGTCCCGCGAATTTAGCGGGAGGGTACTACAATGAGCAGTTCTTC.

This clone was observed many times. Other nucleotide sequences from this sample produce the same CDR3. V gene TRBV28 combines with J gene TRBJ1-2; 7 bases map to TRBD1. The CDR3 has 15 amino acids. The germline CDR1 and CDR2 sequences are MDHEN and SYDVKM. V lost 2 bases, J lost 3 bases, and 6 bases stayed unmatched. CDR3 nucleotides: TGTGCCAGCAGTTTAAGTCCGACAGGGTACTATGGCTACACCTTC. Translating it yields CASSLSPTGYYGYTF.

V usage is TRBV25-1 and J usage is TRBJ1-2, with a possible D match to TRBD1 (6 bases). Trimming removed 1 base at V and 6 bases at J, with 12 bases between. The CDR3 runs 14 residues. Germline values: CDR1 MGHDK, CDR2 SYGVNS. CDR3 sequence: CASSELGTGNGYTF. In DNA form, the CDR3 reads TGTGCCAGCAGTGAATTAGGTACAGGGAATGGCTACACCTTC.

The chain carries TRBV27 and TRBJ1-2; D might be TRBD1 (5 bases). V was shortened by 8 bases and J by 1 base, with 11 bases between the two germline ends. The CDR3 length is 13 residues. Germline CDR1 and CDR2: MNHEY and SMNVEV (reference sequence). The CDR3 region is CASREGLNYGYTF. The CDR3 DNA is TGTGCCAGCCGGGAGGGACTTAACTATGGCTACACCTTC.

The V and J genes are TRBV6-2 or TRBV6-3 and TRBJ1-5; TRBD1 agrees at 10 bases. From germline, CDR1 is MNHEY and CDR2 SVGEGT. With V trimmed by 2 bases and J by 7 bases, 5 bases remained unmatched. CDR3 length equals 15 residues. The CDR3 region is CASSYGTGDGQPQHF. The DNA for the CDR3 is TGTGCCAGCAGTTACGGGACAGGGGACGGACAGCCCCAGCATTTT.

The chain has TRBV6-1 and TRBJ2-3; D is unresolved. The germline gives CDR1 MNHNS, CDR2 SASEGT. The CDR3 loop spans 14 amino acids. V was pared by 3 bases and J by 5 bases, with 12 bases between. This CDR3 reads CASSDLVLIDTQYF. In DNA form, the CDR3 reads TGTGCCAGCAGTGATCTCGTTTTAATAGATACGCAGTATTTT.

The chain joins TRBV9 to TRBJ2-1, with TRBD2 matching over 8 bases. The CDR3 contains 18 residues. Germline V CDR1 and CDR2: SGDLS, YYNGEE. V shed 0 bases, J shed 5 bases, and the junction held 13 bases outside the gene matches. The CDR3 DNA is TGTGCCAGCAGCGTAGTAGTGACTAGCGATCTTTCGAACAATGAGCAGTTCTTC. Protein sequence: CASSVVVTSDLSNNEQFF.

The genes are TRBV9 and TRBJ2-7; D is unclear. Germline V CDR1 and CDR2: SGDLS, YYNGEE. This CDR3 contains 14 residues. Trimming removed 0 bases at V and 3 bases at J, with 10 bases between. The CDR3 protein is CASSVGATSYEQYF. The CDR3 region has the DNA TGTGCCAGCAGCGTAGGTGCCACAAGCTACGAGCAGTACTTC.

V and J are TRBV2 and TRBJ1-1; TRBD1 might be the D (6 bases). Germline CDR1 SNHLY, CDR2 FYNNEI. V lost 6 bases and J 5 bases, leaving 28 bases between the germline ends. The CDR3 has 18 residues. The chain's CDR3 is CASSLTNIAGTSPTEAFF. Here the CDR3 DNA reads TGTGCCAGCAGCCTCACCAACATCGCCGGGACAAGTCCGACTGAAGCTTTCTTT.

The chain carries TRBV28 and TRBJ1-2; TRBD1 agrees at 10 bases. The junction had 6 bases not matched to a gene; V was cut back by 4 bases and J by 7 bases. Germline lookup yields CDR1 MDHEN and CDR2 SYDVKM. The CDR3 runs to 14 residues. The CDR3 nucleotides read TGTGCCAGCAGTTCGGGACAGGGGTCTTTTGGCTACACCTTC. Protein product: CASSSGQGSFGYTF.

The CDR3 spells CATSRNRMVPLHF. CDR3 nucleotides: TGTGCCACCAGCAGAAACAGGATGGTTCCCCTCCACTTT. The chain has TRBV15 and TRBJ1-6; a possible D gene is TRBD1 (5 bases). The CDR3 length is 13 residues. The germline CDR1 and CDR2 sequences are LNHNV and YYDKDF (reference sequence). V was shortened by 2 bases and J by 13 bases, with 12 bases between the two germline ends.